These 16 T cell receptor beta chains originate from one sample sequenced in a study of blood T cell repertoires in COVID-19. Profiling relied on immunoSEQ multiplex PCR, and the TCRdb table lists in-frame clones only, not all of them. The sample has hundreds of thousands of clones, approximately 90% seen once; the top ten hold about 6%. The source material was PBMCs or T cells enriched from blood (not recorded which). Source of these receptors: a woman between 25 and 40 years old with acute COVID-19.

The chain is built from TRBV27 and TRBJ1-4, with D perhaps matching TRBD1 (5 bases). The V and J ends lost 6 bases and 0 bases respectively, with 17 bases between them. The germline V gene encodes CDR1 MNHEY and CDR2 SMNVEV (reference sequence). This CDR3 comprises 17 residues. For the CDR3, the DNA is TGTGCCAGCAGCAGAGCGGGTGGGGCGGCAACTAATGAAAAACTGTTTTTT. Its protein product is CASSRAGGAATNEKLFF.

The gene calls are TRBV20-1 and TRBJ1-5, with D possibly matching TRBD1 (6 bases). The V gene lost 3 bases and the J gene lost 9 bases, with 21 bases spanning the gap. Germline CDR1 and CDR2: DFQATT and SNEGSKA (reference sequence). The CDR3 runs to 15 residues. CDR3 bases: TGCAGTGCTAGTGACGACGCCGGGACAATAGTGCCCCAGCATTTT. Translating gives CSASDDAGTIVPQHF.

The chain couples TRBV28 to TRBJ2-2; TRBD2 matches at 12 bases. The CDR3 consists of 15 residues. V lost 4 bases, J lost 4 bases, and 1 base stayed unmatched. Germline V lookup: CDR1 MDHEN, CDR2 SYDVKM. The CDR3 loop reads CASSSGLAGTGELFF. The CDR3 nucleotides are TGTGCCAGCAGTTCGGGACTAGCGGGCACCGGGGAGCTGTTTTTT.

The chain combines TRBV14 with TRBJ2-7; 10 bases align to TRBD1. V dropped 1 base and J dropped 5; count of bases not matched to a gene: 11. Germline values: CDR1 SGHDN, CDR2 FVKESK. The length of the CDR3 is 17 residues. The CDR3 here is CASSQVPHRGTGDEQYF. In nucleotides, the CDR3 is TGTGCCAGCAGCCAAGTCCCCCACCGAGGGACAGGGGACGAGCAGTACTTC.

CDR3 residues: CASSLSRGKEAFF. DNA of the CDR3: TGTGCCAGCAGCTTGTCGAGGGGGAAGGAAGCTTTCTTT. V gene TRBV5-8 combines with J gene TRBJ1-1; D may be TRBD1 (6 bases). This CDR3 contains 13 residues. V lost 1 base, J lost 8 bases, and 12 bases lay in between. Germline lookup yields CDR1 SGHTS and CDR2 YDEGEE.

V is TRBV6-2 or TRBV6-3 and J is TRBJ2-3, with TRBD2 matching 7 bases. Trimming at V came to 3 bases and at J to 1 base, leaving 19 bases not matched to a gene. CDR1 and CDR2 (germline): MNHEY, SVGEGT. The CDR3 covers 20 residues. The DNA for the CDR3 is TGTGCCAGCAGTTATCAAATTCTGGGCGGGAGAAGGATGGGCACAGATACGCAGTATTTT. It specifies CASSYQILGGRRMGTDTQYF.

This chain links TRBV27 with TRBJ2-1, with TRBD2 as a possible D gene (6 bases). With 7 bases removed from V and 7 bases from J, the gap between germline ends came to 32 bases. The germline V gene has CDR1 MNHEY and CDR2 SMNVEV (reference sequence). The CDR3 totals 19 residues. The CDR3 here is CASTFSSGGRSFPYNEQFF. The CDR3 DNA reads as TGTGCCAGCACATTCTCCTCTGGAGGGAGGTCTTTCCCGTATAATGAGCAGTTCTTC.

V and J are TRBV27 and TRBJ2-1; tentatively, D is TRBD2 (5 bases). The CDR3 is made up of 17 amino acids. The V and J ends lost 2 bases and 6 bases respectively, with 20 bases between them. Looked up from germline, CDR1 is MNHEY and CDR2 is SMNVEV (reference sequence). As DNA, the CDR3 is TGTGCCAGCAGTTTAATAGGGCTAGCCGTCCTGGGCAATGAGCAGTTCTTC. It translates to CASSLIGLAVLGNEQFF.

There are a few counts of this clone. The chain carries TRBV19 and TRBJ2-3; TRBD2 aligns across 8 bases. There are 16 residues in the CDR3. Looked up from germline, CDR1 is LNHDA and CDR2 is SQIVND (reference sequence). V gave up 3 bases and J gave up 0 bases; unmatched junction bases: 5. CDR3 nucleotides: TGTGCCAGTAGTATCCTAGCGGGTTCTAGCACAGATACGCAGTATTTT. Its translation is CASSILAGSSTDTQYF.

The rearrangement joins TRBV5-1 to TRBJ1-6; a possible D gene is TRBD1 (6 bases). V gave up 4 bases and J gave up 9 bases, with 14 bases separating them. The CDR3 is 14 residues long. Per the germline V gene, CDR1 is SGHRS and CDR2 is YFSETQ. Here the CDR3 DNA reads TGCGCCAGCAGCCTGACAGGATCAAGTTCACCCCTCCACTTT. Protein sequence: CASSLTGSSSPLHF.

The rearrangement uses TRBV5-6 and TRBJ2-2; 9 bases are shared with TRBD2. There are 16 residues in the CDR3. Germline CDR1 is SGHDT and CDR2 is YYEEEE. V was clipped by 0 bases and J by 1 base; unmatched bases: 1. CDR3 bases: TGTGCCAGCAGCTTGGTTAGCGGGGGGAACACCGGGGAGCTGTTTTTT. It translates to CASSLVSGGNTGELFF. Full variable domain (outside the CDR3, taken from reference TRBV5-6 and TRBJ2-2): DAGVTQSPTHLIKTRGQQVTLRCSPKSGHDTVSWYQQALGQGPQFIFQYYEEEERQRGNFPDRFSGHQFPNYSSELNVNALLLGDSALYLCASSLVSGGNTGELFFGEGSRLTVL.

The CDR3 coding sequence is TGTGCCAGCAGCCAAAGGGGGCCCGGGGAGCTGTTTTTT. This codes for CASSQRGPGELFF. The chain combines TRBV3-1 (or the pseudogene TRBV3-2) with TRBJ2-2; 7 bases align to TRBD1. After removal of 2 bases from V and 6 bases from J, the junction contained 0 bases not matched to a gene. Germline V gene data show CDR1 as LGHDT and CDR2 as YNNKEL (reference sequence). The CDR3 spans 13 residues.

CDR3 bases: TGTGCCACCAGTGATTCGGTTGGGCCGTTCCAAGAGACCCAGTACTTC. It yields the protein CATSDSVGPFQETQYF. The rearrangement uses TRBV24-1 and TRBJ2-5; D uncertain. V lost 2 bases and J 1 base, leaving 13 bases between the germline ends. CDR3 length equals 16 residues. Germline loops: CDR1 KGHDR, CDR2 SFDVKD.

The chain carries TRBV6-5 and TRBJ2-1; the match to TRBD2 covers 11 bases. Germline CDR1 reads MNHEY; CDR2 reads SVGAGI. Trimming removed 6 bases from V and 2 bases from J; junction bases left unmatched: 3. This CDR3 contains 15 residues. The CDR3 loop is CASRETSGTYNEQFF. CDR3 bases: TGTGCCAGCAGGGAGACTAGCGGGACCTACAATGAGCAGTTCTTC.

The chain couples TRBV7-9 to TRBJ1-5; a possible D gene is TRBD1 (5 bases). Trimming shortened V by 4 bases and J by 5 bases, and 21 bases separated the two germline ends. CDR1 and CDR2 from the germline V gene are SEHNR and FQNEAQ (reference sequence). CDR3 size: 17 residues. The DNA of the CDR3 is TGTGCCAGCAGCTCCACCCACCGGGACGGGGGATATCAGCCCCAGCATTTT. Translated, it gives CASSSTHRDGGYQPQHF.

This rearrangement joins TRBV4-1 to TRBJ1-1, with 9 nucleotides matching TRBD1. The germline gives CDR1 MGHRA, CDR2 YSYEKL. This CDR3 contains 19 residues. Trimming took 4 bases from V and 3 from J; bases not matched to a gene: 18. CDR3 DNA: TGCGCCAGCAGCCGCACTCCGGGACAGGGCTTTCCAAGGGACACTGAAGCTTTCTTT. Residues: CASSRTPGQGFPRDTEAFF.